The source of this T cell receptor beta chain is a study of post-analysis software for immune sequencing data. Across the study: Multiple sclerosis in the patients followed relapsing-remitting, secondary progressive and progressive-relapsing courses.

This clonotype was detected many times. Its antigen is undetermined. cDNA libraries of TCR beta carried unique molecular identifiers. TCRdb used MiXCR to reprocess the PCR reads, holding one entry per CDR3 protein. The sample carries hundreds of thousands of distinct CDR3 sequences, around 60% recorded once. Study-wide results and caveats: With TRBV5-6, TRBV5-1 and TRBV20-1 included, five TRBV segments were more frequent in patients than in controls.

This CDR3 region has 15 residues. The germline V gene has CDR1 ENHRY and CDR2 SYGVKD. J was trimmed by 6 bases and V by 4 bases; bases with no gene match: 3. V is TRBV10-3 and J is TRBJ2-3; 14 bases map to TRBD2. This clonotype was obtained from a girl under 10 years old with multiple sclerosis. Sequenced material: blood. The CDR3: CAISAGLAGADTQYF. The DNA for the CDR3 is TGTGCCATCAGTGCGGGACTAGCGGGAGCTGATACGCAGTATTTT.